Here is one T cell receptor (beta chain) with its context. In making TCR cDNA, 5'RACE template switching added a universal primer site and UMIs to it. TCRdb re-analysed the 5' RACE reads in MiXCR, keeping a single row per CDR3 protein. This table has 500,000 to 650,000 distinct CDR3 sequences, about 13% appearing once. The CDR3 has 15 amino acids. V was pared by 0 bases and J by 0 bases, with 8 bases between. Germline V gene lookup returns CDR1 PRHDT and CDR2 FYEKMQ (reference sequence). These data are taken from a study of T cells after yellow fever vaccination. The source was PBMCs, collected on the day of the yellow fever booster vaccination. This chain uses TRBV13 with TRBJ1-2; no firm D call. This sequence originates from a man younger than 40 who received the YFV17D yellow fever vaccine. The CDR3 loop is CASSLGEGANYGYTF. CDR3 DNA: TGTGCCAGCAGCTTAGGGGAAGGAGCTAACTATGGCTACACCTTC. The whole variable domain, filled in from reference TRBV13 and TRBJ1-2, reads AAGVIQSPRHLIKEKRETATLKCYPIPRHDTVYWYQQGPGQDPQFLISFYEKMQSDKGSIPDRFSAQQFSDYHSELNMSSLELGDSALYFCASSLGEGANYGYTFGSGTRLTVV.